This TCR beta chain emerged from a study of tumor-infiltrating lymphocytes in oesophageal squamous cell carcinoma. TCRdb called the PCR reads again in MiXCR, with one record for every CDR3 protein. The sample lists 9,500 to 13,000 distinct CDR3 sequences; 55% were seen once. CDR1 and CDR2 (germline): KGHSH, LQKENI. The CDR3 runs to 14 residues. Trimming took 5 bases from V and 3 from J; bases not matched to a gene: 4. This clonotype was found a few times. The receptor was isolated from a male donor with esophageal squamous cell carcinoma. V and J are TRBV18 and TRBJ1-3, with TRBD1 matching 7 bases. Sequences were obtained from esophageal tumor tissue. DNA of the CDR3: TGTGCCAGCTCATATGGGACAGTTGGAAACACCATATATTTT. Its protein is CASSYGTVGNTIYF.